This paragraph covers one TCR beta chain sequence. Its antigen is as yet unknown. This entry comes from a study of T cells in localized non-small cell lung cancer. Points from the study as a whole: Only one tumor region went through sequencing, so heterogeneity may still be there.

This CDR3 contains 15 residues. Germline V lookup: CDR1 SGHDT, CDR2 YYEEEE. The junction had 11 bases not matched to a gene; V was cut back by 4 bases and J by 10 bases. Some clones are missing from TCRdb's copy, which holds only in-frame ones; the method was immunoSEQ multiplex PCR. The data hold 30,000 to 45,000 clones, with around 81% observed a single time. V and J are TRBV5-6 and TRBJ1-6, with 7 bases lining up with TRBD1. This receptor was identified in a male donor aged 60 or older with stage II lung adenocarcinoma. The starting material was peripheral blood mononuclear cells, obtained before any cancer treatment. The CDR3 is CASSPPGQVGSPLHF. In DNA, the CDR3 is TGTGCCAGCAGCCCCCCCGGACAGGTCGGATCACCCCTCCACTTT.